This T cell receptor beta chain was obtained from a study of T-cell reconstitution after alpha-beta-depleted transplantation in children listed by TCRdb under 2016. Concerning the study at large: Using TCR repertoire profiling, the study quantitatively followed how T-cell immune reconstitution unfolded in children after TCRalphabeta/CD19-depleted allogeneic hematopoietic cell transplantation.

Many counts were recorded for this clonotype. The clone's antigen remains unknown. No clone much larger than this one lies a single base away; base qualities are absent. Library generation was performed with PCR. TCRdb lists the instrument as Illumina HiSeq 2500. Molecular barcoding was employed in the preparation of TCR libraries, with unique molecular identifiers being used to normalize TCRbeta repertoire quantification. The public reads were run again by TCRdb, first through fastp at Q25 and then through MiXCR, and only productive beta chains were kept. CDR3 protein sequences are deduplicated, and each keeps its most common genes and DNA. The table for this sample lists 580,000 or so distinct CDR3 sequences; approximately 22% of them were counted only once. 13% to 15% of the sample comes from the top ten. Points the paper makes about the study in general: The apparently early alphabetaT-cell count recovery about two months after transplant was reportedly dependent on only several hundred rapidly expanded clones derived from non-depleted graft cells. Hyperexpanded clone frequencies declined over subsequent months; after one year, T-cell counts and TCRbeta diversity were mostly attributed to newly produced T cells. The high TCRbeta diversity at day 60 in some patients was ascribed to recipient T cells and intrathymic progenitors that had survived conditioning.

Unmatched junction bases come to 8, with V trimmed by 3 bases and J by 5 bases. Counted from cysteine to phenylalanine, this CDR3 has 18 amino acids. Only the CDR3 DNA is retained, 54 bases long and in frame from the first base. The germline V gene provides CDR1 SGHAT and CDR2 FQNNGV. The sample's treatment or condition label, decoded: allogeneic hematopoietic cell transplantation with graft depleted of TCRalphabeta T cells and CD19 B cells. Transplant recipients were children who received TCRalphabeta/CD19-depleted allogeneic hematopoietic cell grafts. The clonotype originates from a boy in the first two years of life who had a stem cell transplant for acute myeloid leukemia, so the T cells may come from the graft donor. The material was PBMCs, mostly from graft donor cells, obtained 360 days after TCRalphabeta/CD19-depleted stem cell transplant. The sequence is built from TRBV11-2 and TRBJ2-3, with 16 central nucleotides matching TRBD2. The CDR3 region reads CASSFTGTSGGAKDTQYF. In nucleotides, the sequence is TGTGCCAGCAGCTTCACAGGGACTAGCGGGGGGGCCAAAGATACGCAGTATTTT.